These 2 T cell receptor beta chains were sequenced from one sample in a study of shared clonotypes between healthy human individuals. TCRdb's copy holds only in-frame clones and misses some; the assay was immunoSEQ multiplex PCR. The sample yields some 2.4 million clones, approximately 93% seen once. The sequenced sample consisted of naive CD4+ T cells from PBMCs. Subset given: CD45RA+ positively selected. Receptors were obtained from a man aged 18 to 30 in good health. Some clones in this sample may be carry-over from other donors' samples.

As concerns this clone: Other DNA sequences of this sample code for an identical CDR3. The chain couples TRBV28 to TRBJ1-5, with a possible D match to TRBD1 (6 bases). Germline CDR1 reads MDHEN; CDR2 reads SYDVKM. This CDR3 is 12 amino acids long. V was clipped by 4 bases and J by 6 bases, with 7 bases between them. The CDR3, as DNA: TGTGCCAGCAGTTCAGGGGTTCAGCCCCAGCATTTT. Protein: CASSSGVQPQHF.

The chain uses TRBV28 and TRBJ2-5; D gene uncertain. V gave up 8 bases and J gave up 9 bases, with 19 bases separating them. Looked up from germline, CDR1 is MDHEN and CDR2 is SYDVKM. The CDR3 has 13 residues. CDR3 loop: CASLRPHSSAQYF. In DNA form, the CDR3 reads TGTGCCAGCCTCCGGCCCCACTCCTCGGCCCAGTACTTC. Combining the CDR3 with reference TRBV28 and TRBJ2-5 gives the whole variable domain DVKVTQSSRYLVKRTGEKVFLECVQDMDHENMFWYRQDPGLGLRLIYFSYDVKMKEKGDIPEGYSVSREKKERFSLILESASTNQTSMYLCASLRPHSSAQYFGPGTRLLVL.